Sequencing of this T cell receptor beta chain was carried out in a study of OX40 agonist ivuxolimab in advanced cancers. Study details: Of the patients, three showed partial responses, one with hepatocellular carcinoma and two with cutaneous melanoma.

The assay was immunoSEQ multiplex PCR, and TCRdb's table has in-frame clones only and misses some. The sample includes 100,000 to 140,000 clones, more than 85% of them seen just once. The trim removed 2 bases at V and 6 bases at J, leaving 8 bases unmatched. The germline CDR1 and CDR2 sequences are SGHAT and FQNNGV. The CDR3 loop spans 16 amino acids. This receptor was identified in an adult with an advanced solid tumor such as melanoma, head and neck, liver or kidney cancer. The sequences come from CD4+ or CD8+ T cells sorted from blood, collected in a trial of the OX40 agonist ivuxolimab. This sequence joins TRBV11-2 and TRBJ2-1; TRBD1 agrees at 9 bases. The CDR3 nucleotides are TGTGCCAGCAGCTTATGGGTGGGACAGGGCTCCAATGAGCAGTTCTTC. Its protein product is CASSLWVGQGSNEQFF.